This entry concerns a single TCR beta chain. The data stem from a study of blood T cell repertoires in COVID-19. Study context: Samples of COVID-19 (acute and convalescent) were obtained from the United States, Italy and Spain. T cells, B-cell-depleted T cells, or PBMCs provided the cDNA or gDNA that served as material.

The germline V gene encodes CDR1 SGHTA and CDR2 FQGNSA. Trimming shortened V by 4 bases and J by 9 bases, and 16 bases separated the two germline ends. There are 13 residues in the CDR3. Some clones are missing from TCRdb's copy, which holds only in-frame ones; the method was immunoSEQ multiplex PCR. The sample has 52,000 or so clones; over 75% are singletons. Material: peripheral blood. The receptor was derived from a human donor in a cohort sampled during active COVID-19. The chain couples TRBV7-2 to TRBJ2-7; a possible D gene is TRBD2 (7 bases). The CDR3 nucleotides read TGTGCCAGCAGCTCATTCAGGAGGGGGGGGCAGTACTTC. Translated: CASSSFRRGGQYF.